The 6 T cell receptor beta chains given below trace back to one sample, sequenced in a study of regulatory T cells in long-lasting Graves disease. Building the TCR beta libraries relied on iRepertoire HTBI primers, and CDR3 regions underwent Arm-PCR. Using its own MiXCR run on the multiplex PCR reads, TCRdb lists one record per CDR3 protein. The sample carries approximately 470,000 distinct CDR3 sequences, roughly 16% recorded once. Time point specified: newly diagnosed GD, antithyroid drugs for less than 3 months. Construction of the TCR library relied on RNA isolated from PBMCs. These records were also assigned to another study, of T cells in Graves' hyperthyroidism and ophthalmopathy.

Specimen: peripheral blood mononuclear cells (PBMCs), collected at new diagnosis, from a patient treated with antithyroid drugs. The receptors originated from a man aged 35-49 years with Graves disease.

The V and J genes are TRBV2 and TRBJ2-3; TRBD2 aligns across 10 bases. There are 13 residues in the CDR3. V trimming: 6 bases; J trimming: 4 bases; junction bases outside the gene matches: 1. CDR1 is SNHLY, CDR2 FYNNEI, per germline. The CDR3 nucleotides are TGTGCCAGCAGCGGGACTAGCGCAGATACGCAGTATTTT. Residues: CASSGTSADTQYF.

This clonotype was seen many times. The V call is TRBV3-1, the J call TRBJ2-5; D unresolved. From germline, CDR1 is LGHDT and CDR2 YNNKEL (reference sequence). The CDR3 is made up of 12 amino acids. V shed 11 bases and J shed 5 bases, with 15 bases lying between them. The CDR3: CACSQLVETQYF. In DNA form, the CDR3 reads TGTGCCTGCTCCCAATTAGTGGAGACCCAGTACTTC.

This clonotype was counted at least ten times. The V call is TRBV11-2, the J call TRBJ2-7, with D unresolved. This CDR3 region has 16 residues. V was pared by 3 bases and J by 5 bases, with 20 bases between. Germline CDR1 is SGHAT and CDR2 is FQNNGV. Written as DNA, the CDR3 is TGTGCCAGCAGCTTGACTCCGAGTCTAGGGTTGAACGAGCAGTACTTC. Translated, it gives CASSLTPSLGLNEQYF.

The chain carries TRBV6-2 or TRBV6-3 and TRBJ2-1; D remains unclear. CDR1 and CDR2 from the germline V gene are MNHEY and SVGEGT. The CDR3 contains 11 residues. V lost 6 bases to trimming and J lost 8 bases, with 8 bases between them. The CDR3 protein is CASRQRYEQFF. In DNA form, the CDR3 reads TGTGCCAGCAGACAGAGGTATGAGCAGTTCTTC.

In this sample, this clonotype turned up many times. CDR3 region: CAITGTRPSEQYF. The CDR3 DNA reads as TGTGCCATCACCGGGACTAGGCCCTCCGAGCAGTACTTC. V usage is TRBV10-3 and J usage is TRBJ2-7, with 8 bases identical to TRBD2. The V segment lost 7 bases and the J segment 6 bases; nucleotides outside the gene matches: 8. The length of the CDR3 is 13 residues. Germline V gene sequence: CDR1 ENHRY, CDR2 SYGVKD.

This clonotype appeared a few times. The chain links TRBV5-1 to TRBJ1-1; maybe TRBD1 (6 bases). The CDR3 is 13 amino acids. Trimming removed 0 bases from V and 10 bases from J, with 13 bases in between. Germline V lookup: CDR1 SGHRS, CDR2 YFSETQ. The CDR3 region has the DNA TGCGCCAGCAGCTTGGGGCGGGACAACTTAGCTTTCTTT. It codes for CASSLGRDNLAFF. Combining the CDR3 with reference TRBV5-1 and TRBJ1-1 gives the whole variable domain KAGVTQTPRYLIKTRGQQVTLSCSPISGHRSVSWYQQTPGQGLQFLFEYFSETQRNKGNFPGRFSGRQFSNSRSEMNVSTLELGDSALYLCASSLGRDNLAFFGQGTRLTVV.